This is a list of T cell receptor beta chains from one sample in a study of shared clonotypes between healthy human individuals. TCRdb's copy holds only in-frame clones and misses some; the assay was immunoSEQ multiplex PCR. The sample has approximately 2,000,000 clones, about nine tenths seen once; the top ten hold approximately 0.39%. Sequenced input: naive CD4+ T cells from PBMCs. These receptor sequences come from a man aged 18 to 35 in good health. Some clones in this sample may be carry-over from other donors' samples. Each CDR3 is given with its conserved first and last residue. A D gene is named only where the DNA matches it firmly.

TRBJ1-2 | TRBV5-1 | - | CASSLDPGNYGYTF | TGCGCCAGCAGCTTGGACCCAGGGAACTATGGCTACACCTTC
TRBJ1-2 | TRBV5-1 | TRBD1 | CASSLTGEYGYTF | TGCGCCAGCAGCCTGACAGGGGAATATGGCTACACCTTC
TRBJ1-1 | TRBV4-2 | - | CASSLSHGSAGMNTEAFF | TGTGCCAGCAGCCTATCCCATGGTTCCGCTGGGATGAACACTGAAGCTTTCTTT
TRBJ1-4 | TRBV19 | - | CATTGNPTTNEKLFF | TGTGCCACTACAGGGAACCCCACAACTAATGAAAAACTGTTTTTT
TRBJ2-1 | TRBV28 | - | CASSPLPYNEQFF | TGTGCCAGCAGTCCCCTACCCTACAATGAGCAGTTCTTC
TRBJ2-7 | TRBV6-1 | TRBD1 | CASSSGTGRREQYF | TGTGCCAGCAGTTCCGGGACAGGGCGGAGGGAGCAGTACTTC
TRBJ2-5 | TRBV18 | - | CASSPPGQNQETQYF | TGTGCCAGCTCACCTCCGGGCCAAAACCAAGAGACCCAGTACTTC
TRBJ2-7 | TRBV6-1 | - | CASTTAGHSYEQYF | TGTGCCAGCACCACGGCAGGGCATTCCTACGAGCAGTACTTC
TRBJ2-5 | TRBV4-1 | TRBD1 | CASSHPRGKVEETQYF | TGCGCCAGCAGCCATCCCAGGGGGAAGGTTGAAGAGACCCAGTACTTC
TRBJ1-1 | TRBV7-9 | - | CASSLMEGNAEAFF | TGTGCCAGCAGCTTAATGGAGGGCAACGCTGAAGCTTTCTTT
TRBJ1-2 | TRBV6-1 | TRBD1 | CASSELGQGHYGYTF | TGTGCCAGCAGTGAGCTAGGACAGGGTCACTATGGCTACACCTTC
TRBJ1-2 | TRBV7-8 | - | CASSLRDFGGYTF | TGTGCCAGCAGCTTACGGGATTTCGGAGGCTACACCTTC
TRBJ2-3 | TRBV5-4 | - | CASSSHSSADTQYF | TGTGCCAGCAGCTCACACTCTAGCGCAGATACGCAGTATTTT
TRBJ2-7 | TRBV7-2 | - | CASSRAYEQYF | TGTGCCAGCAGCCGGGCCTACGAGCAGTACTTC
TRBJ2-1 | TRBV5-4 | TRBD2 | CASSLGLAGVGPYNEQFF | TGTGCCAGCAGCTTGGGACTAGCGGGAGTAGGCCCCTACAATGAGCAGTTCTTC
TRBJ2-5 | TRBV19 | - | CASTHRNQETQYF | TGTGCCAGTACACACAGAAACCAAGAGACCCAGTACTTC
TRBJ2-3 | TRBV7-2 | TRBD2 | CASSSWTSGMGDTQYF | TGTGCCAGCAGCAGCTGGACTAGCGGGATGGGGGATACGCAGTATTTT
TRBJ2-7 | TRBV30 | - | CAWSVGQPSLGQYF | TGTGCCTGGAGTGTAGGACAGCCGTCCCTCGGGCAGTACTTC
TRBJ2-7 | TRBV28 | - | CASNGGQIYEQYF | TGTGCCAGCAACGGAGGACAGATCTACGAGCAGTACTTC